These 12 T cell receptor beta chains were sequenced from one sample in a study of blood T cells in healthy people across ages. The second PCR ran about 7 to 12 cycles with a sample-barcoded 5' primer and J-beta primers. TCRdb reprocessed the 5' RACE reads via MiXCR and lists one record per CDR3 protein. The sample carries approximately 770,000 distinct CDR3 sequences, 58% recorded once. Sequencing used blood. Receptors were obtained from a man aged 30-40 years in good health.

The gene calls are TRBV25-1 and TRBJ2-1; D may be TRBD1 or TRBD2 (5 bases each). Trimming took off 4 bases at V and 3 bases at J, with 13 bases between the two ends. This CDR3 is 15 amino acids long. Germline V gives CDR1 MGHDK, CDR2 SYGVNS. For the CDR3, the DNA is TGTGCCAGCAGTGGGGACCTTAAGAACTACAATGAGCAGTTCTTC. Translated: CASSGDLKNYNEQFF.

Concerning this clonotype itself: The junction departs from the called germline gene at one end, perhaps through a read error. The chain recombines TRBV20-1 with TRBJ2-5; no firm D call. The CDR3 spans 14 residues. Germline assignment: CDR1 DFQATT and CDR2 SNEGSKA (reference sequence). The CDR3: CSAPLAARRETQYF. The CDR3 DNA reads TGTAGTGCTCCTTTGGCGGCTAGGCGCGAGACCCAGTACTTC.

The J gene is TRBJ2-7, the V gene TRBV20-1, with 7 positions matching TRBD2. This CDR3 region has 12 residues. V lost 5 bases to trimming and J lost 1 base; unmatched junction nucleotides: 2. Germline V gives CDR1 DFQATT, CDR2 SNEGSKA (reference sequence). CDR3 in DNA: TGCAGTGCTCCTAGCGGATCCTACGAGCAGTACTTC. It translates to CSAPSGSYEQYF.

A remark on this clonotype: The germline gene is not matched at one end of the junction; a read error may be the cause. The CDR3 coding sequence is TGTGCCAGCAGCAGATCCTCGGGTGAAAACACCACATATTTT. Translation gives CASSRSSGENTTYF. The chain recombines TRBV9 with TRBJ1-3; D call uncertain. This CDR3 comprises 14 residues. Per the germline V gene, CDR1 is SGDLS and CDR2 is YYNGEE.

The CDR3 DNA sequence: TGTGCCAGCAGTTCGCGTCTTGATAGCGTCTATGGCTACACCTTC. Translation gives CASSSRLDSVYGYTF. This sequence joins TRBV6-5 and TRBJ1-2, with unresolved D. The CDR3 is 15 residues long. The ends were cut back, 4 bases at V and 4 bases at J, with 16 bases in the middle. Germline V gives CDR1 MNHEY, CDR2 SVGAGI.

This clonotype was counted a few times. The rearrangement links TRBV20-1 to TRBJ2-1, with 8 bases matching TRBD1. CDR3 length equals 11 residues. Unmatched junction bases numbered 3, after V lost 6 bases and J lost 8 bases. CDR1 and CDR2 (germline): DFQATT, SNEGSKA (reference sequence). The CDR3 sequence is CSARQGHEQFF. The CDR3, as DNA: TGCAGTGCCAGACAGGGGCATGAGCAGTTCTTC.

The J gene is TRBJ2-1, the V gene TRBV7-8; the match to TRBD1 covers 9 bases. The CDR3 sequence is 15 residues long. J was trimmed by 7 bases and V by 4 bases; bases with no gene match: 8. CDR1 and CDR2 (germline): SGHVS, FQNEAQ. In DNA form, the CDR3 reads TGTGCCAGCAGCTCGTCCGGGACAGGGAATAATGAGCAGTTCTTC. Translation gives CASSSSGTGNNEQFF.

This CDR3 is CSVDLRDHTDTQYF. The CDR3 coding sequence is TGCAGCGTTGACTTGCGGGACCACACGGATACGCAGTATTTT. This chain connects TRBV29-1 to TRBJ2-3; D perhaps matches TRBD2 (6 bases). This CDR3 contains 14 residues. Germline lookup yields CDR1 SQVTM and CDR2 ANQGSEA. Between the trimmed V and J ends, which lost 3 bases and 6 bases, there was a span of 16 bases.

The rearrangement links TRBV20-1 to TRBJ2-3, with D perhaps assigned TRBD1 or TRBD2 (5 bases each). Trimming took 0 bases from V and 3 from J, leaving 16 bases between them. Germline CDR1 reads DFQATT; CDR2 reads SNEGSKA (reference sequence). This CDR3 has 16 residues. CDR3 region: CSAREPNRGATDTQYF. The CDR3 DNA reads TGCAGTGCTAGAGAACCTAATAGAGGGGCGACAGATACGCAGTATTTT.

This clonotype has only a few counts. CDR3 region: CAIKAENTYNEQFF. In nucleotides, the CDR3 is TGTGCCATCAAGGCGGAGAATACTTACAATGAGCAGTTCTTC. The rearrangement joins TRBV10-3 to TRBJ2-1; D gene unclear. The V gene lost 7 bases and the J gene lost 4 bases, with 14 bases spanning the gap. The germline V gene encodes CDR1 ENHRY and CDR2 SYGVKD. This CDR3 spans 14 amino acids.

V gene TRBV27 combines with J gene TRBJ1-1; D is unclear. The germline gives CDR1 MNHEY, CDR2 SMNVEV (reference sequence). CDR3 length equals 14 residues. V was clipped by 5 bases and J by 0 bases, with 10 bases between them. The CDR3 bases are TGTGCCAGCAGTCTGACACCCCTGAACACTGAAGCTTTCTTT. Its translation is CASSLTPLNTEAFF.

This clonotype was seen more than once but under ten times. The gene calls are TRBV5-1 and TRBJ1-3; TRBD1 aligns across 11 bases. The CDR3 sequence is 16 residues long. CDR1 is SGHRS and CDR2 is YFSETQ in the germline V gene. With 2 bases clipped from V and 6 bases from J, the junction kept 7 bases outside the gene matches. The CDR3 sequence: CASSFTGTGGSNTIYF. CDR3 nucleotides: TGCGCCAGCAGCTTTACCGGGACAGGGGGTTCAAACACCATATATTTT.